This record covers a single TCR beta chain. What it binds is unknown. Documented treatment: oral pan-JAK inhibitor, 5-10 mg twice daily. The sample belongs to a study of CD8+ T cells in alopecia areata. Turning to the study itself: The study gave treated patients oral tofacitinib at 5 to 10 mg twice daily. Patients given treatment had severity scored by the percentage of scalp area affected.

Extracted RNA was reverse transcribed into cDNA, the sequencing template. Here immunoSEQ multiplex PCR was the method, and the copy in TCRdb shows in-frame clones only, minus some. The table shows 130,000 or so clones, with approximately 60% occurring only once. V was clipped by 0 bases and J by 7 bases; unmatched bases: 4. The CDR3 contains 14 residues. Germline V gene data show CDR1 as SGHRS and CDR2 as YFSETQ. Study-wide findings and caveats: In scalp and blood during tofacitinib, many expanded lesional clones persisted. Lesional scalp displayed greater clonality than normal scalp, most notably in alopecia totalis/universalis.

The chain uses TRBV5-1 and TRBJ2-5, with TRBD1 identical over 9 bases. This receptor was identified in a human donor with alopecia areata. The source was CD4+ T cells sorted from blood, collected at week 4, from a patient treated with tofacitinib. The CDR3 region is CASSLEGQGRTQYF. Written as DNA, the CDR3 is TGCGCCAGCAGCTTGGAGGGACAGGGACGGACCCAGTACTTC.